The T cell receptor (beta chain) described here comes from a study of blood T cell repertoires in COVID-19. In this sample, this clone turned up once. Germline CDR1 SGHDN, CDR2 FVKESK. CDR3 size: 14 residues. V gave up 1 base and J gave up 4 bases, with 9 bases separating them. Measured with immunoSEQ multiplex PCR; TCRdb has only the in-frame clones, and not every one. The table records some 240,000 clones, approximately 86% of them present only once. The chain has TRBV14 and TRBJ2-3, with D possibly matching TRBD2 (6 bases). Source material: PBMCs or T cells enriched from blood (not recorded which). This TCR came from a woman in her thirties or forties with acute COVID-19. For the CDR3, the DNA is TGTGCCAGCAGCCAAGTGGGGGGTCCAGATACGCAGTATTTT. Its protein is CASSQVGGPDTQYF. Together with reference TRBV14 and TRBJ2-3, the CDR3 gives the full variable domain: EAGVTQFPSHSVIEKGQTVTLRCDPISGHDNLYWYRRVMGKEIKFLLHFVKESKQDESGMPNNRFLAERTGGTYSTLKVQPAELEDSGVYFCASSQVGGPDTQYFGPGTRLTVL.